This T cell receptor (beta chain) was retrieved from a study of blood T cell repertoires in COVID-19. The wider study: Some COVID-19 samples were acute and others convalescent; all came from the United States, Italy and Spain. PBMCs, B-cell-depleted T cells, or T cells were the source of the cDNA or gDNA that made up the material.

V was pared by 5 bases and J by 4 bases, with 7 bases of the junction left unmatched. The CDR3 is 14 amino acids. CDR1 and CDR2 from the germline V gene are MDHEN and SYDVKM. Under the authors' procedure: Estimated nucleated cell counts came from reference gene primer amplification. Using immunoSEQ multiplex PCR, the repertoire was profiled, and TCRdb retains in-frame clones only, with some absent. Clone size and the V and J calls come from that table; the DNA yielded D and trimming. The sample has about 74,000 clones, around 78% seen once. This TCR was recovered from a human donor in a cohort sampled during active COVID-19. Source material: peripheral blood. The J gene is TRBJ2-7, the V gene TRBV28, with 8 bases fitting TRBD1. The CDR3 nucleotides read TGTGCCAGCAGTATCTTTCAGGGGGCTTACGAGCAGTACTTC. It specifies CASSIFQGAYEQYF.